The clone carrying this T cell receptor (beta chain) was observed many times. Its target is unknown. From the reads, TCRdb called clonotypes with MiXCR, one entry per CDR3 protein. The top ten hold 58% of the sample, which has roughly 120,000 distinct CDR3 sequences, about 32% seen once. The sample comes from a study of T cell repertoires in cytomegalovirus infection. Study information: Epitope selection comprised recently identified HLA-C-restricted CMV epitopes and well-studied HLA-B-restricted CMV epitopes. It was the public TCR beta signatures that indicated both CMV infection and matching HLA type.

Study-wide results and limits: Ex vivo, HLA-C-restricted CMV-specific TCR beta clonotypes prevailed over the rest of the response. The cumulative frequency of public TCR beta families identified carriers of CMV plus the relevant HLA.

This TCR derives from a human donor in good health (CMV status not recorded). Some clones in this sample may be carry-over from other donors' samples. The specimen comprised CD8+ T cells from cultured PBMCs, sampled from culture after CMV antigen stimulation.

The chain's CDR3 is CASSLNIAENTGELFF. The CDR3 coding sequence is TGTGCCAGCAGCTTAAATATAGCGGAAAACACCGGGGAGCTGTTTTTT. The chain uses TRBV7-2 and TRBJ2-2; D perhaps matches TRBD2 (6 bases). V was trimmed by 2 bases and J by 2 bases, leaving 12 bases between them. This CDR3 spans 16 amino acids. Germline V gene lookup returns CDR1 SGHTA and CDR2 FQGNSA.